The sequence of this T cell receptor beta chain was determined in a study of early T cells in non-severe SARS-CoV-2 infection. TCRdb re-called the 5' RACE reads with MiXCR, one entry per CDR3 protein. The repertoire holds 55,000 or so distinct CDR3 sequences, roughly 6.8% seen once, with less than 5% in the top ten. This clonotype came up a few times. The CDR3 extends over 14 amino acids. The germline V gene encodes CDR1 SGHTA and CDR2 FQGNSA. V shed 1 base and J shed 6 bases, with 13 bases lying between them. Material for sequencing was whole blood. This receptor was taken from an adult who was a healthcare worker with PCR-confirmed SARS-CoV-2 infection or an uninfected control (not recorded which). This chain joins TRBV7-2 and TRBJ2-7, with D possibly matching TRBD2 (6 bases). For the CDR3, the DNA is TGTGCCAGCAGCTTAGGTGGCGGGGCGGTCGAGCAGTACTTC. It is translated as CASSLGGGAVEQYF.